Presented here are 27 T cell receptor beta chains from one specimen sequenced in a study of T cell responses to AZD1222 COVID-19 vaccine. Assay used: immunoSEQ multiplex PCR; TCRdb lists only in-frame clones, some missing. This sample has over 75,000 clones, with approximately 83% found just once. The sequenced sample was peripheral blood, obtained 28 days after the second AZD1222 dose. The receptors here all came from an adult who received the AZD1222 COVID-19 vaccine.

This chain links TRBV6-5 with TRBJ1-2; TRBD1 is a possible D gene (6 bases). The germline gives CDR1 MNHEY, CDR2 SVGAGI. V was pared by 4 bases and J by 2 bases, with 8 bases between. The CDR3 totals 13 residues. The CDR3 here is CASSLTGNYGYTF. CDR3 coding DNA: TGTGCCAGCAGTTTGACAGGAAACTATGGCTACACCTTC.

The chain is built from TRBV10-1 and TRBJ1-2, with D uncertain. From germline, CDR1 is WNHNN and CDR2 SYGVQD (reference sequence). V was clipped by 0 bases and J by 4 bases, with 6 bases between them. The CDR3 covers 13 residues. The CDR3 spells CASSESTVYGYTF. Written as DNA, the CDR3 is TGCGCCAGCAGTGAGTCGACGGTCTATGGCTACACCTTC.

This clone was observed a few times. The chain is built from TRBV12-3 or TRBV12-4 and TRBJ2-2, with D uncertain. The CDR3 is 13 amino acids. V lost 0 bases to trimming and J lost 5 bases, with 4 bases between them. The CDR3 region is CASSLAQTGELFF. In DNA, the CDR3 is TGTGCCAGCAGTTTAGCGCAGACCGGGGAGCTGTTTTTT.

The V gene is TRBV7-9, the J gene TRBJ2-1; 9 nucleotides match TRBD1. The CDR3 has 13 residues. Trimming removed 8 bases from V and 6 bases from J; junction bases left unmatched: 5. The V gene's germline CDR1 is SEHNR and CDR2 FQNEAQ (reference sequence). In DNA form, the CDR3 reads TGTGCCAGCCGGGACAGGGATCGCAATGAGCAGTTCTTC. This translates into CASRDRDRNEQFF.

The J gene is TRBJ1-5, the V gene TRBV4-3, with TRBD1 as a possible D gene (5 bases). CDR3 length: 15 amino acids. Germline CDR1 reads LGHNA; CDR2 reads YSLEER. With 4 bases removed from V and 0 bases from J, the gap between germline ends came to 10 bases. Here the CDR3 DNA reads TGCGCCAGCAGCCTGGGACGCTATAGCAATCAGCCCCAGCATTTT. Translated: CASSLGRYSNQPQHF.

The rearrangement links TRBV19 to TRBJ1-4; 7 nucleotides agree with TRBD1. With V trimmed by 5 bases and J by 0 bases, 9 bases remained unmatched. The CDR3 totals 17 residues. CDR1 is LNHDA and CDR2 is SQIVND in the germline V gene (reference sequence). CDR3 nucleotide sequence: TGTGCCAGTAGTCGAGACAGGGTGGGGGCAACTAATGAAAAACTGTTTTTT. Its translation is CASSRDRVGATNEKLFF.

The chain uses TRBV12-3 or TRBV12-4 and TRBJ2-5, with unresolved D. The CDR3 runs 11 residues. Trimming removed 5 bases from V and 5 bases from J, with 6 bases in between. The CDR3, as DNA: TGTGCCAGCAGTGAAGGGGAGACCCAGTACTTC. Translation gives CASSEGETQYF.

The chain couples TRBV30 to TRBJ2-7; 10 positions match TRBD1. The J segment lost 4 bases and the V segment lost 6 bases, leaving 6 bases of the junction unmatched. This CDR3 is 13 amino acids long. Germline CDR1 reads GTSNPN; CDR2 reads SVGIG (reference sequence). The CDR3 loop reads CACLRQGAYEQYF. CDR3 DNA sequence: TGTGCCTGTTTACGACAGGGGGCGTACGAGCAGTACTTC.

CDR3 bases: TGTGCCAGCAGCTTAGCCCCTTTACTTGCAGATACGCAGTATTTT. It translates to CASSLAPLLADTQYF. This chain uses TRBV7-9 with TRBJ2-3; D call uncertain. V lost 0 bases and J lost 4, with 11 bases in between. Germline CDR1 and CDR2: SEHNR and FQNEAQ (reference sequence). The CDR3 totals 15 residues.

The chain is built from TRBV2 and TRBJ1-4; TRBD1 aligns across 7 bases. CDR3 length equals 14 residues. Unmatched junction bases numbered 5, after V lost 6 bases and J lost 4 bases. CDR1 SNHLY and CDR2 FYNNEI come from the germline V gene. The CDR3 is CASRQGRGNEKLFF. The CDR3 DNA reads TGTGCCAGCAGACAGGGGCGAGGTAATGAAAAACTGTTTTTT.

CDR3 protein: CASSSRRGQGTDEAFF. CDR3 in DNA: TGTGCCAGTAGTAGTAGGAGGGGGCAGGGGACAGATGAAGCTTTCTTT. V is TRBV19 and J is TRBJ1-1, with 7 bases lining up with TRBD1. This CDR3 comprises 16 residues. CDR1 is LNHDA and CDR2 is SQIVND in the germline V gene (reference sequence). V shed 4 bases, J shed 7 bases, and the junction held 15 bases outside the gene matches. The variable domain in full, with the rest retrieved from reference TRBV19 and TRBJ1-1, is DGGITQSPKYLFRKEGQNVTLSCEQNLNHDAMYWYRQDPGQGLRLIYYSQIVNDFQKGDIAEGYSVSREKKESFPLTVTSAQKNPTAFYLCASSSRRGQGTDEAFFGQGTRLTVV.

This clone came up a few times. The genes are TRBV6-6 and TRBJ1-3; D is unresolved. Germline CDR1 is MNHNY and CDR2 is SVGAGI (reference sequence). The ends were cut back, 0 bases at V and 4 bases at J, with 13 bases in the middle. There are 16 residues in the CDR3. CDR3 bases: TGTGCCAGCAGTTACTCCGGGCCTACCGAAGGAAACACCATATATTTT. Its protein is CASSYSGPTEGNTIYF.

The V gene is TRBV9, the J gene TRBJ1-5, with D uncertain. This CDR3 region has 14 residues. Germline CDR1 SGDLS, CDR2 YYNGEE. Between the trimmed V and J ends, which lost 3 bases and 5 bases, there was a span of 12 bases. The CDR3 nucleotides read TGTGCCAGCAGCGCCTTTGGTTATGATCAGCCCCAGCATTTT. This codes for CASSAFGYDQPQHF.

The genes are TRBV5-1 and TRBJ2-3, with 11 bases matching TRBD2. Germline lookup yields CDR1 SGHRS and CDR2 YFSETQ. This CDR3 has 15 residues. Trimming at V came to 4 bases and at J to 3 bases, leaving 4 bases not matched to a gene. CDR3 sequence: CASSPLAGGTDTQYF. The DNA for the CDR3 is TGCGCCAGCAGCCCCTTAGCGGGGGGGACAGATACGCAGTATTTT.

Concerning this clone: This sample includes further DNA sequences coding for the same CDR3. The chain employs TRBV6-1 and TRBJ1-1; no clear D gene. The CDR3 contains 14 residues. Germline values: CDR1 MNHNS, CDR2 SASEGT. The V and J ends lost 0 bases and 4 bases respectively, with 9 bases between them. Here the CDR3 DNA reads TGTGCCAGCAGTGAAGCAGGTAGGGCCACTGAAGCTTTCTTT. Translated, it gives CASSEAGRATEAFF.

CDR3 coding DNA: TGTGCCAGCAGCGAAGGGACAGGGCCGTACGAGCAGTACTTC. It encodes CASSEGTGPYEQYF. This chain joins TRBV7-2 and TRBJ2-7; TRBD1 matches 9 bases. Germline V lookup: CDR1 SGHTA, CDR2 FQGNSA. The J segment lost 4 bases and the V segment lost 5 bases, leaving 6 bases of the junction unmatched. There are 14 residues in the CDR3.

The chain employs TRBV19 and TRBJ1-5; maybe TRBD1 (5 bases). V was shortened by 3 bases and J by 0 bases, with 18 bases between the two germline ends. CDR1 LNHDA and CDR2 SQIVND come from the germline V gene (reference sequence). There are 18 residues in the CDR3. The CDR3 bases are TGTGCCAGTAGTATGGGACGGATTACGGCTATTAGCAATCAGCCCCAGCATTTT. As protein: CASSMGRITAISNQPQHF. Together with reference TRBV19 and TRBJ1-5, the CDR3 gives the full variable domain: DGGITQSPKYLFRKEGQNVTLSCEQNLNHDAMYWYRQDPGQGLRLIYYSQIVNDFQKGDIAEGYSVSREKKESFPLTVTSAQKNPTAFYLCASSMGRITAISNQPQHFGDGTRLSIL.

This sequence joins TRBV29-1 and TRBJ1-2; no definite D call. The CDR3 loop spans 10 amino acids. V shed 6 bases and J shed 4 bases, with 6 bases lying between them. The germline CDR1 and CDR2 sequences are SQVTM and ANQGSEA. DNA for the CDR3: TGCAGCGTCCAGACCTATGGCTACACCTTC. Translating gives CSVQTYGYTF.

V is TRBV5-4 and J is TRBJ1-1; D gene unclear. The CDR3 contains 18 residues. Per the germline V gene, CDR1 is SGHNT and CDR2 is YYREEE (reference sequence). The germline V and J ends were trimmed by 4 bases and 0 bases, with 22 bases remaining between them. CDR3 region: CASSASTLGPVLNTEAFF. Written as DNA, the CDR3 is TGTGCCAGCAGCGCCTCAACGTTAGGGCCAGTTCTGAACACTGAAGCTTTCTTT.

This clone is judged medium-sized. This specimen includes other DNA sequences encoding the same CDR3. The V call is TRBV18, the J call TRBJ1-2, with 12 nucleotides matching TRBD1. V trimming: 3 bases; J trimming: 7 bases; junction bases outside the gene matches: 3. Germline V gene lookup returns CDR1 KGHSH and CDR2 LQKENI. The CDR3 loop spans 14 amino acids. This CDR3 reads CASSPGTGGSGYTF. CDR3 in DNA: TGTGCCAGCTCACCTGGGACAGGGGGCAGTGGCTACACCTTC.

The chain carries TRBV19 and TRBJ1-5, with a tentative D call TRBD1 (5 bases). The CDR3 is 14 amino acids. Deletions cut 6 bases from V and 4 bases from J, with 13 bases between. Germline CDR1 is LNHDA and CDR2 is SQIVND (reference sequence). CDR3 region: CASRWEGRNQPQHF. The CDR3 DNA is TGTGCCAGTAGGTGGGAGGGGAGAAATCAGCCCCAGCATTTT.

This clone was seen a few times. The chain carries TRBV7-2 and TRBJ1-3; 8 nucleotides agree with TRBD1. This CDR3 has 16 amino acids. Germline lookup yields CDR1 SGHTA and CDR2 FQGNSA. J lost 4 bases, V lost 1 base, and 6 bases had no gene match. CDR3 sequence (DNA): TGTGCCAGCAGCTTAGTCGCAGGGGGCGCCGGAAACACCATATATTTT. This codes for CASSLVAGGAGNTIYF.

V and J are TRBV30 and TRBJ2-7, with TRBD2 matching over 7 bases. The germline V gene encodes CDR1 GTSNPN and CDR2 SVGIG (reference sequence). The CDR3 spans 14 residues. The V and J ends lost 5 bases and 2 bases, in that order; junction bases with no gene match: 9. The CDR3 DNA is TGTGCCTGGGCTCCCGGGACTACGACCTACGAGCAGTACTTC. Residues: CAWAPGTTTYEQYF.

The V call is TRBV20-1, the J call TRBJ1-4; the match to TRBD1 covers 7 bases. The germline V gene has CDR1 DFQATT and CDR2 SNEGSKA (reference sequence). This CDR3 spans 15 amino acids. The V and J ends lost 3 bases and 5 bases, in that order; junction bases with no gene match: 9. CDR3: CSASTSSRGNEKLFF. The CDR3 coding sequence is TGCAGTGCTAGTACGTCGAGCAGGGGGAATGAAAAACTGTTTTTT.

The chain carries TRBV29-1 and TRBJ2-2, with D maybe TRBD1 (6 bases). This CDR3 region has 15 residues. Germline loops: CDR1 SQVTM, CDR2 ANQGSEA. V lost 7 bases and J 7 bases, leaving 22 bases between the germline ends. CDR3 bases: TGCAGCGCTGGGGCAGGCGAAATCAGGGGCGGGGAGCTGTTTTTT. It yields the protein CSAGAGEIRGGELFF.

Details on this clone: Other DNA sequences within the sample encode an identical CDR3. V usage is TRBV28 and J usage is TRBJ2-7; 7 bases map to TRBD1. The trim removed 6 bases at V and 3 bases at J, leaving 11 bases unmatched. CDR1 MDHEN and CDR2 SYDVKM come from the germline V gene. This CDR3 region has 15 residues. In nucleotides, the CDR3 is TGTGCCAGCAGGTCGACAGGGAAGAAGGACTACGAGCAGTACTTC. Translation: CASRSTGKKDYEQYF.

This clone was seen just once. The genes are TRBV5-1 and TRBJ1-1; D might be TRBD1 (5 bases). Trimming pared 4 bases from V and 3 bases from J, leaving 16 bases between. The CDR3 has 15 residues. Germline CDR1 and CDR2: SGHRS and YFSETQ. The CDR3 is CASSGGDPADTEAFF. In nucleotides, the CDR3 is TGCGCCAGCAGCGGGGGGGACCCGGCAGACACTGAAGCTTTCTTT.